This paragraph reports one T cell receptor beta chain. This CDR3 region has 13 residues. V dropped 7 bases and J dropped 14; count of bases not matched to a gene: 14. Germline V gene lookup returns CDR1 SGHDT and CDR2 YYEEEE. This specimen comes from a study of early stage breast cancer tumors. The assay was immunoSEQ multiplex PCR, and TCRdb's table has in-frame clones only and misses some. The table shows about 31,000 clones, with 74% occurring only once. The TCR originated in a person aged 30 to 40 with breast cancer. The chain joins TRBV5-6 to TRBJ1-4; 7 nucleotides match TRBD1. What was sequenced was breast tumor tissue. The CDR3 here is CASLEQGRRTLFF. DNA for the CDR3: TGTGCCAGCCTGGAACAGGGGCGCAGGACCCTGTTTTTT.